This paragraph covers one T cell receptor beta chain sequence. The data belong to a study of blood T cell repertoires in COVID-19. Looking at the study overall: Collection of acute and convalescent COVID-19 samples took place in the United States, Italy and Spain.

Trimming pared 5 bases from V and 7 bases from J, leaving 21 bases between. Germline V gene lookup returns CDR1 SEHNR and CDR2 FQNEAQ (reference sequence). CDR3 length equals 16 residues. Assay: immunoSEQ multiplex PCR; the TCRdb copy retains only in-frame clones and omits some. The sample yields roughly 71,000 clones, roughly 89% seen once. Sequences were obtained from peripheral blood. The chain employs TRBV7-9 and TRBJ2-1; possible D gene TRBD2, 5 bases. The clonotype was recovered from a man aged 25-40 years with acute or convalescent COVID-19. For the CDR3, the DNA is TGTGCCAGCAGCCCTAAGACCGGGGAAACGGGGAATGAGCAGTTCTTC. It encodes CASSPKTGETGNEQFF. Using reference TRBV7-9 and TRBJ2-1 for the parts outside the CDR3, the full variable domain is DTGVSQNPRHKITKRGQNVTFRCDPISEHNRLYWYRQTLGQGPEFLTYFQNEAQLEKSRLLSDRFSAERPKGSFSTLEIQRTEQGDSAMYLCASSPKTGETGNEQFFGPGTRLTVL.